This T cell receptor beta chain was identified during a study of blood T cell repertoires in COVID-19. Across the study: There were acute and convalescent COVID-19 samples, and they came from the United States, Italy and Spain.

As processed by the authors: Estimation of nucleated cell counts relied on the amplification of reference gene primers. The method was immunoSEQ multiplex PCR; TCRdb's version includes in-frame clones alone and lacks a portion of them. V and J calls and clone size follow that table, whereas D and trimming were derived from the DNA. The data contain approximately 94,000 clones, 84% of them singletons. The V end was cut by 4 bases, the J end by 2 bases, with 13 bases between. The CDR3 length is 14 residues. The germline V gene has CDR1 SQVTM and CDR2 ANQGSEA. Source material: peripheral blood. The receptor's source is a man in his sixties with acute or convalescent COVID-19. The rearrangement joins TRBV29-1 to TRBJ2-3, with D perhaps TRBD2 (6 bases). The CDR3, as DNA: TGCAGCGTTGTTGGGACTGGGGACACAGATACGCAGTATTTT. Translation: CSVVGTGDTDTQYF.